These T cell receptor beta chains were read from a single sample in a study of blood T cell repertoires in COVID-19. Profiled with immunoSEQ multiplex PCR; TCRdb holds only in-frame clones, not every one. The data hold 100,000 to 150,000 clones, with roughly 83% observed a single time. Specimen: peripheral blood. Receptor source: a man aged 35-49 years with active or convalescent COVID-19. The CDR3 runs from the conserved cysteine through the conserved F or W.

>TRBJ1-1|TRBV9
CASSVLMNTEAFF
>TRBJ2-5|TRBV7-6
CASSSTGSRQETQYF
>TRBJ2-7|TRBV4-3
CASSQGVGLLYEQYF
>TRBJ1-4|TRBV2
CASSEGARATEKLFF
>TRBJ1-5|TRBV7-2
CASSPRWISNQPQHF
>TRBJ1-1|TRBV7-9
CASSSSGKPEAFF
>TRBJ2-7|TRBV4-2
CASSQEIGRGAYEQYF
>TRBJ2-1|TRBV2
CASSEALRGSHGEQFF
>TRBJ1-1|TRBV11-3
CASSPGGYGTEAFF
>TRBJ2-5|TRBV12-3/TRBV12-4
CASTTGLQETQYF
>TRBJ1-6|TRBV30
CAWSVGGGSYNSPLHF
>TRBJ1-1|TRBV2
CASTRKNTEAFF
>TRBJ1-5|TRBV4-1
CASSQDAGWNQPQHF
>TRBJ2-5|TRBV6-1
CASSEERTVGAQYF
>TRBJ2-7|TRBV4-2
CASSQGDGGSYEQYF
>TRBJ2-7|TRBV5-1
CASSLDPTSGRSYEQYF
>TRBJ2-7|TRBV6-5
CASRSGTGSNEQYF
>TRBJ1-1|TRBV7-8
CASSPIYGLANTEAFF
>TRBJ1-4|TRBV5-1
CASSIGTGEKLFF
>TRBJ2-3|TRBV7-2
CASSLVSGAASTDTQYF
>TRBJ2-5|TRBV28
CASSLPSAGRETQYF